Below are 18 T cell receptor beta chains sequenced from a single sample in a study of T-cell memory formation after mild COVID-19. TCRdb fed the 5' RACE reads into MiXCR, producing one record per CDR3 protein. The table lists 270,000 or so distinct CDR3 sequences, roughly 18% of them singletons. The sample consisted of PBMCs or a T cell subset sorted from them (not recorded which). The receptors here all came from a young man who had mild COVID-19 (a few samples of this study predate the infection). Cell type and time point are not known.

The V and J genes are TRBV6-4 and TRBJ2-3; D is perhaps TRBD2 (5 bases). There are 13 residues in the CDR3. Per the germline V gene, CDR1 is MRHNA and CDR2 is SNTAGT. V was trimmed by 0 bases and J by 12 bases, leaving 13 bases between them. This CDR3 reads CASSDSGSVIQYF. The CDR3 bases are TGTGCCAGCAGTGACTCGGGTAGCGTGATACAGTATTTT.

This clonotype was counted at least ten times. CDR3 nucleotide sequence: TGCGCCAGCAGCTATGTATCCGGGCCTGGGAACGAGCAGTACGTC. Protein sequence: CASSYVSGPGNEQYV. The chain combines TRBV5-1 with TRBJ2-7; D gene ambiguous. The CDR3 has 15 amino acids. V was pared by 3 bases and J by 5 bases, with 18 bases between. Germline V gives CDR1 SGHRS, CDR2 YFSETQ.

This clonotype was observed a handful of times. The chain is built from TRBV15 and TRBJ2-7, with D unresolved. Per germline, CDR1 LNHNV and CDR2 YYDKDF (reference sequence). There are 12 residues in the CDR3. Trimming removed 1 base at V and 2 bases at J, with 3 bases between. The chain's CDR3 is CATSRGAYEQYF. The CDR3 DNA reads as TGTGCCACCAGCAGAGGAGCCTACGAGCAGTACTTC.

This clonotype has a count of ten or more. The V and J genes are TRBV4-1 and TRBJ2-3; D is unresolved. The CDR3 consists of 16 residues. Trimming cost V 0 bases and J 0 bases, with 10 bases left between them. Germline V gives CDR1 MGHRA, CDR2 YSYEKL. The CDR3 here is CASSQEPGPSTDTQYF. The CDR3, as DNA: TGCGCCAGCAGCCAAGAGCCGGGCCCTAGCACAGATACGCAGTATTTT.

Many counts were recorded for this clonotype. The V and J genes are TRBV6-2 or TRBV6-3 and TRBJ2-7; no clear D gene. This CDR3 region has 12 residues. CDR1 is MNHEY and CDR2 is SVGEGT in the germline V gene. Trimming took 5 bases from V and 3 from J, leaving 8 bases between them. CDR3: CASSQDGYEQYV. The CDR3 nucleotides read TGTGCCAGCAGTCAGGACGGCTACGAGCAGTACGTC.

On this clonotype itself: One end of the junction varies from germline; a read error may be responsible. This chain connects TRBV20-1 to TRBJ1-4, with D uncertain. Germline CDR1 reads DFQATT; CDR2 reads SNEGSKA (reference sequence). The CDR3 has 12 amino acids. The CDR3 region has the DNA TGCAGTGATAGACTCCCTAGTGAAAAACTGTTTTTT. Protein product: CSDRLPSEKLFF.

The chain joins TRBV5-1 to TRBJ2-7; D is possibly TRBD2 (5 bases). The CDR3 covers 12 residues. The V end lost 7 bases, the J end lost 6 bases, and 14 bases lay between the germline ends. Germline CDR1 SGHRS, CDR2 YFSETQ. CDR3 coding DNA: TGCGCCAGCTTCGACCTCGCGGGCGAGCAGTACTTC. Its protein product is CASFDLAGEQYF.

This chain links TRBV20-1 with TRBJ1-2, with D possibly matching TRBD1 (5 bases). The germline V gene encodes CDR1 DFQATT and CDR2 SNEGSKA (reference sequence). Trimming pared 5 bases from V and 3 bases from J, leaving 16 bases between. This CDR3 is 14 amino acids long. This chain's CDR3 is CSAPRTKGDYGYTF. In DNA form, the CDR3 reads TGCAGTGCTCCGAGGACCAAAGGGGACTATGGCTACACCTTC.

The J gene is TRBJ1-5, the V gene TRBV2; 9 bases are a match to TRBD1. The CDR3 totals 15 residues. V lost 6 bases and J lost 5; bases outside the gene matches: 8. Germline V CDR1 and CDR2: SNHLY, FYNNEI. This chain's CDR3 is CASSEQGARDQPQHF. CDR3 nucleotides: TGTGCCAGCAGCGAACAGGGGGCGCGTGATCAGCCCCAGCATTTT.

The chain joins TRBV5-1 to TRBJ2-2; maybe TRBD1 (5 bases). V was cut by 0 bases and J by 0 bases, with 9 bases left in between. This CDR3 has 16 amino acids. The germline gives CDR1 SGHRS, CDR2 YFSETQ. This chain's CDR3 is CASSLASRANTGELFF. As DNA, the CDR3 is TGCGCCAGCAGCTTGGCCTCCAGGGCGAACACCGGGGAGCTGTTTTTT.

This chain links TRBV5-8 with TRBJ1-1, with D perhaps matching TRBD1 (5 bases). The length of the CDR3 is 16 residues. The germline CDR1 and CDR2 sequences are SGHTS and YDEGEE. Trimming removed 0 bases at V and 1 base at J, with 13 bases between. The chain's CDR3 is CASSLGVRAENTEAFF. The DNA of the CDR3 is TGTGCCAGCAGCTTGGGGGTCAGGGCAGAGAACACTGAAGCTTTCTTT.

This chain links TRBV2 with TRBJ2-1; 12 bases match TRBD2. Losses at the gene ends were 8 bases for V and 6 bases for J; bases not matched to a gene: 5. CDR1 is SNHLY and CDR2 is FYNNEI in the germline V gene. The CDR3 totals 14 residues. In DNA form, the CDR3 reads TGTGCCAGCCTACTAGCGGGGGGTCTCAATGAGCAGTTCTTC. Its translation: CASLLAGGLNEQFF.

This clonotype has a handful of counts. The rearrangement joins TRBV9 to TRBJ2-5, with D perhaps matching TRBD1 (6 bases). Germline V lookup: CDR1 SGDLS, CDR2 YYNGEE. V shed 4 bases and J shed 2 bases, with 9 bases lying between them. This CDR3 has 13 amino acids. CDR3 in amino acids: CASSRQVQETQYF. As DNA, the CDR3 is TGTGCCAGCAGCCGACAGGTACAAGAGACCCAGTACTTC.

The genes are TRBV20-1 and TRBJ2-3; 8 positions match TRBD2. Germline V gives CDR1 DFQATT, CDR2 SNEGSKA (reference sequence). This CDR3 contains 15 residues. With 0 bases clipped from V and 4 bases from J, the junction kept 6 bases outside the gene matches. In nucleotides, the CDR3 is TGCAGTGCTAGAGATCCCCGGGGGGGCCCAGATACGCAGTATTTT. It translates to CSARDPRGGPDTQYF.

This clonotype was seen more than once but under ten times. The chain couples TRBV12-3 or TRBV12-4 to TRBJ1-1; D unresolved. Between the trimmed V and J ends, which lost 6 bases and 1 base, there was a span of 9 bases. CDR3 length: 13 residues. The CDR3 spells CASRNQWNTEAFF. The CDR3 DNA sequence: TGTGCCAGCAGAAATCAGTGGAACACTGAAGCTTTCTTT.

V usage is TRBV13 and J usage is TRBJ2-5; no clear D. Germline V gene sequence: CDR1 PRHDT, CDR2 FYEKMQ (reference sequence). The CDR3 has 15 amino acids. V was shortened by 1 base and J by 3 bases, with 12 bases between the two germline ends. The CDR3 loop reads CASSLASNEEETQYF. In DNA form, the CDR3 reads TGTGCCAGCAGCTTAGCCTCCAACGAGGAAGAGACCCAGTACTTC.

This clonotype turned up a few times. V and J are TRBV6-5 and TRBJ2-5; D not resolved. V lost 7 bases and J lost 5, with 14 bases in between. The CDR3 loop spans 13 amino acids. Germline V gene data show CDR1 as MNHEY and CDR2 as SVGAGI. CDR3 region: CASTLAGTETQYF. For the CDR3, the DNA is TGTGCCAGCACCCTCGCCGGTACTGAGACCCAGTACTTC.

This sequence joins TRBV2 and TRBJ2-3, with 12 positions matching TRBD1. Germline V gene data show CDR1 as SNHLY and CDR2 as FYNNEI. V trimming: 7 bases; J trimming: 4 bases; junction bases outside the gene matches: 6. This CDR3 is 15 amino acids long. CDR3 protein: CASTRDRGPPDTQYF. The DNA of the CDR3 is TGTGCCAGCACCCGGGACAGGGGGCCCCCAGATACGCAGTATTTT.